Listed below are T cell receptor beta chains from one sample, sequenced in a study of vaccination effects on CD4 cells after COVID-19. The data were produced by immunoSEQ multiplex PCR, yet TCRdb's version contains in-frame clones alone and is incomplete. Of about 27,000 clones in the sample, roughly two thirds were seen once. No antigen has been assigned to these receptors. The source material was CD4+ T cells from PBMCs cultured with SARS-CoV-2 spike peptides, sampled before COVID-19 vaccination. The receptors stem from a human donor who received a COVID-19 vaccine. Each CDR3 is given with its conserved first and last residue. The D gene is left open where the match is weak. Clone size is shown for a subset of rows, as once, few, many or a class of expanded clone.

CDR3 length: 14
J gene: TRBJ1-5
clone size: NA
D gene: NA
V gene: TRBV10-1
CDR3 DNA: TGCGCCAGCAGTGAGTCGAGGGCACGGCAGCCCCAGCATTTT
CDR3 protein: CASSESRARQPQHF

CDR3 length: 17
J gene: TRBJ2-1
clone size: NA
D gene: NA
V gene: TRBV6-1
CDR3 DNA: TGTGCCAGCAGTGAAGCCAGGGATCTTAACTCCTACAATGAGCAGTTCTTC
CDR3 protein: CASSEARDLNSYNEQFF

CDR3 length: 15
J gene: TRBJ1-5
clone size: few
D gene: TRBD1
V gene: TRBV3-1/TRBV3-2
CDR3 DNA: TGTGCCAGCAGCCAAGGCGCAGGGGGGAATCAGCCCCAGCATTTT
CDR3 protein: CASSQGAGGNQPQHF

CDR3 length: 16
J gene: TRBJ1-2
clone size: NA
D gene: TRBD1
V gene: TRBV18
CDR3 DNA: TGTGCCAGCTCACCACGCGTTGAGGGGGCAAATGGTGGCTACACCTTC
CDR3 protein: CASSPRVEGANGGYTF

CDR3 length: 16
J gene: TRBJ1-4
clone size: NA
D gene: NA
V gene: TRBV5-1
CDR3 DNA: TGCGCCAGCAGCTTATCCTCGGCAGGGGCTAATGAAAAACTGTTTTTT
CDR3 protein: CASSLSSAGANEKLFF

CDR3 length: 12
J gene: TRBJ2-3
clone size: NA
D gene: TRBD2
V gene: TRBV27
CDR3 DNA: TGTGCCAGCCGGGGGGTCACAGATACGCAGTATTTT
CDR3 protein: CASRGVTDTQYF

CDR3 length: 14
J gene: TRBJ2-5
clone size: NA
D gene: TRBD1
V gene: TRBV29-1
CDR3 DNA: TGCAGCGTGCCGGGACAGGGGTACCAAGAGACCCAGTACTTC
CDR3 protein: CSVPGQGYQETQYF

CDR3 length: 12
J gene: TRBJ2-1
clone size: few
D gene: NA
V gene: TRBV2
CDR3 DNA: TGTGCCAGCAGTGAGGACTCCAATGAGCAGTTCTTC
CDR3 protein: CASSEDSNEQFF

CDR3 length: 14
J gene: TRBJ1-3
clone size: once
D gene: TRBD1
V gene: TRBV4-2
CDR3 DNA: TGTGCCAGCGTTGGGGACAGGCCTGGAAACACCATATATTTT
CDR3 protein: CASVGDRPGNTIYF

CDR3 length: 16
J gene: TRBJ2-7
clone size: medium-sized
D gene: TRBD1
V gene: TRBV19
CDR3 DNA: TGTGCCAGTAGTATCCTCGGGACAGGCCTAGACTACGAGCAGTACTTC
CDR3 protein: CASSILGTGLDYEQYF

CDR3 length: 13
J gene: TRBJ1-2
clone size: NA
D gene: NA
V gene: TRBV5-1
CDR3 DNA: TGCGCCAGCAGCTCCGATCCTTCGGATGGCTACACCTTC
CDR3 protein: CASSSDPSDGYTF

CDR3 length: 16
J gene: TRBJ2-1
clone size: few
D gene: TRBD2
V gene: TRBV15
CDR3 DNA: TGTGCCACCAGCAGAGATATCAGCGGGGCGTACAATGAGCAGTTCTTC
CDR3 protein: CATSRDISGAYNEQFF

CDR3 length: 13
J gene: TRBJ1-5
clone size: NA
D gene: TRBD1
V gene: TRBV6-4
CDR3 DNA: TGTGCCAGCACCGGACAGGACAATCAGCCCCAGCATTTT
CDR3 protein: CASTGQDNQPQHF

CDR3 length: 15
J gene: TRBJ1-5
clone size: NA
D gene: NA
V gene: TRBV11-2
CDR3 DNA: TGTGCCAGCAGCTTAGATCGGGGAGGCAATCAGCCCCAGCATTTT
CDR3 protein: CASSLDRGGNQPQHF

CDR3 length: 12
J gene: TRBJ2-2
clone size: NA
D gene: TRBD2
V gene: TRBV12-3/TRBV12-4
CDR3 DNA: TGTGCCAGCAAACTAGCGGGGGGGGAGCTGTTTTTT
CDR3 protein: CASKLAGGELFF

CDR3 length: 13
J gene: TRBJ1-2
clone size: NA
D gene: TRBD1
V gene: TRBV5-6
CDR3 DNA: TGTGCCAGCAGCCTGTTGGGGACAGGAGGCTACACCTTC
CDR3 protein: CASSLLGTGGYTF

CDR3 length: 16
J gene: TRBJ2-2
clone size: NA
D gene: TRBD2
V gene: TRBV9
CDR3 DNA: TGTGCCAGCAGCGATCTGACTATAGCGGGAGCTGGGGAGCTGTTTTTT
CDR3 protein: CASSDLTIAGAGELFF

CDR3 length: 14
J gene: TRBJ1-1
clone size: NA
D gene: TRBD1
V gene: TRBV29-1
CDR3 DNA: TGCAGCGTTGCCCGACAGGGGATGAACACTGAAGCTTTCTTT
CDR3 protein: CSVARQGMNTEAFF

CDR3 length: 14
J gene: TRBJ2-2
clone size: NA
D gene: TRBD1
V gene: TRBV12-5
CDR3 DNA: TGTGCTAGCCGTCCAGGGGGCAACACCGGGGAGCTGTTTTTT
CDR3 protein: CASRPGGNTGELFF

CDR3 length: 14
J gene: TRBJ1-4
clone size: NA
D gene: NA
V gene: TRBV11-2
CDR3 DNA: TGTGCCAGCAGCTCCCCTAGGGGCGGGGGAAAACTGTTTTTT
CDR3 protein: CASSSPRGGGKLFF

CDR3 length: 16
J gene: TRBJ1-1
clone size: NA
D gene: TRBD1
V gene: TRBV18
CDR3 DNA: TGTGCCAGCTCACGCGACAAGGGGGCTTCGAACACTGAAGCTTTCTTT
CDR3 protein: CASSRDKGASNTEAFF

CDR3 length: 15
J gene: TRBJ1-4
clone size: NA
D gene: TRBD1
V gene: TRBV27
CDR3 DNA: TGTGCCAGCAGTTGGAGGGGGCCCTATAATGAAAAACTGTTTTTT
CDR3 protein: CASSWRGPYNEKLFF

CDR3 length: 14
J gene: TRBJ1-2
clone size: NA
D gene: TRBD1
V gene: TRBV6-5
CDR3 DNA: TGTGCCAGCACTCGGACAGGGGGCGTGAGTGGCTACACCTTC
CDR3 protein: CASTRTGGVSGYTF

CDR3 length: 15
J gene: TRBJ2-3
clone size: NA
D gene: TRBD2
V gene: TRBV2
CDR3 DNA: TGTGCCAGCAGACCACTAGCGGCACCCACAGATACGCAGTATTTT
CDR3 protein: CASRPLAAPTDTQYF

CDR3 length: 14
J gene: TRBJ1-1
clone size: NA
D gene: NA
V gene: TRBV7-8
CDR3 DNA: TGTGCCAGCAGCTTAGCCTCGGTCTACACTGAAGCTTTCTTT
CDR3 protein: CASSLASVYTEAFF

CDR3 length: 17
J gene: TRBJ1-5
clone size: NA
D gene: NA
V gene: TRBV4-1
CDR3 DNA: TGCGCCAGCAGCCAAGGACAGCGGTTACCGAGCAATCAGCCCCAGCATTTT
CDR3 protein: CASSQGQRLPSNQPQHF

CDR3 length: 14
J gene: TRBJ1-3
clone size: NA
D gene: NA
V gene: TRBV5-6
CDR3 DNA: TGTGCCAGCAGTTTGGACCACTCTGGAAACACCATATATTTT
CDR3 protein: CASSLDHSGNTIYF

CDR3 length: 13
J gene: TRBJ2-7
clone size: NA
D gene: NA
V gene: TRBV5-6
CDR3 DNA: TGTGCCAGCAGCTTAACAGGAGGCGACGAGCAGTACTTC
CDR3 protein: CASSLTGGDEQYF

CDR3 length: 12
J gene: TRBJ1-1
clone size: NA
D gene: TRBD1
V gene: TRBV25-1
CDR3 DNA: TGTGCCAGGGACAGGGGCGGGTCTGAAGCTTTCTTT
CDR3 protein: CARDRGGSEAFF

CDR3 length: 14
J gene: TRBJ2-1
clone size: few
D gene: NA
V gene: TRBV6-5
CDR3 DNA: TGTGCCAGCAGGAGCTTGAGCTCCTACAATGAGCAGTTCTTC
CDR3 protein: CASRSLSSYNEQFF

CDR3 length: 14
J gene: TRBJ1-1
clone size: NA
D gene: NA
V gene: TRBV5-1
CDR3 DNA: TGCGCCAGCAGCTTAGCGGGGATGAACACTGAAGCTTTCTTT
CDR3 protein: CASSLAGMNTEAFF

CDR3 length: 15
J gene: TRBJ1-2
clone size: NA
D gene: TRBD1
V gene: TRBV5-1
CDR3 DNA: TGCGCCAGCAGCTTGGGGACAGGGGCGGACTATGGCTACACCTTC
CDR3 protein: CASSLGTGADYGYTF

CDR3 length: 14
J gene: TRBJ2-3
clone size: NA
D gene: NA
V gene: TRBV7-6
CDR3 DNA: TGTGCCAGCAGCTTGGGTGGGGTAACAGATACGCAGTATTTT
CDR3 protein: CASSLGGVTDTQYF

CDR3 length: 14
J gene: TRBJ2-7
clone size: few
D gene: TRBD2
V gene: TRBV3-1/TRBV3-2
CDR3 DNA: TGTGCCACCGTAGGGACTAGCGGGAGTTCCGAGCAGTACTTC
CDR3 protein: CATVGTSGSSEQYF

CDR3 length: 13
J gene: TRBJ2-5
clone size: once
D gene: NA
V gene: TRBV18
CDR3 DNA: TGTGCCAGCTCATTACAGGGTCAAGAGACCCAGTACTTC
CDR3 protein: CASSLQGQETQYF

CDR3 length: 15
J gene: TRBJ2-5
clone size: NA
D gene: NA
V gene: TRBV6-6
CDR3 DNA: TGTGCCAGCAGTTACGGACTTTCGAAAGGGGAGACCCAGTACTTC
CDR3 protein: CASSYGLSKGETQYF

CDR3 length: 16
J gene: TRBJ2-1
clone size: NA
D gene: NA
V gene: TRBV30
CDR3 DNA: TGTGCCTGGATTAGGATCGGGCCAAGCTCCTACAATGAGCAGTTCTTC
CDR3 protein: CAWIRIGPSSYNEQFF

CDR3 length: 15
J gene: TRBJ2-3
clone size: NA
D gene: NA
V gene: TRBV6-5
CDR3 DNA: TGTGCCAGCTCCGGCATTCCGGGAGCGCCAGATACGCAGTATTTT
CDR3 protein: CASSGIPGAPDTQYF

CDR3 length: 16
J gene: TRBJ2-1
clone size: NA
D gene: NA
V gene: TRBV27
CDR3 DNA: TGTGCCAGCAGAGGTTTCGACAGGAGTTACTACAATGAGCAGTTCTTC
CDR3 protein: CASRGFDRSYYNEQFF

CDR3 length: 12
J gene: TRBJ2-5
clone size: NA
D gene: NA
V gene: TRBV6-6
CDR3 DNA: TGTGCCAGCAGTTACCCCCAAGAGACCCAGTACTTC
CDR3 protein: CASSYPQETQYF